The next 14 T cell receptor beta chains were all read from a single sample in a study of response to subunit inactivated influenza vaccine. From the RT-PCR reads, TCRdb called clonotypes with MiXCR, one entry per CDR3 protein. The profile shows 500,000 to 550,000 distinct CDR3 sequences, less than 10% of them singletons. The starting material was PBMCs from blood, obtained roughly 24 months after vaccination. The receptors were sampled from a man aged 50-75 years who received an inactivated influenza vaccine.

Many counts were recorded for this clonotype. The chain is built from TRBV29-1 and TRBJ1-1; D is perhaps TRBD1 (6 bases). This CDR3 contains 12 residues. Trimming stripped 6 bases from V and 4 bases from J, with 12 bases between. From germline, CDR1 is SQVTM and CDR2 ANQGSEA. The CDR3 nucleotides are TGCAGCGTCCAGCGGGGGGCCACTGAAGCTTTCTTT. Its protein product is CSVQRGATEAFF.

The chain uses TRBV4-1 and TRBJ2-2, with D perhaps assigned TRBD1 or TRBD2 (7 bases each). Germline CDR1 MGHRA, CDR2 YSYEKL. The CDR3 length is 16 residues. The V and J ends lost 0 bases and 6 bases respectively, with 14 bases between them. CDR3 sequence: CASSQDLRGGPGELFF. CDR3 sequence (DNA): TGCGCCAGCAGCCAAGATCTCAGGGGGGGTCCCGGGGAGCTGTTTTTT.

V gene TRBV20-1 combines with J gene TRBJ1-5; D is unclear. Germline-derived CDR1 and CDR2 are DFQATT and SNEGSKA (reference sequence). V gave up 6 bases and J gave up 7 bases, with 22 bases separating them. This CDR3 has 15 amino acids. The CDR3 DNA reads as TGCAGTGCGTACTTTGGGCCCTCCTCGAGACAGCCCCAGCATTTT. Translating gives CSAYFGPSSRQPQHF.

CDR3 nucleotide sequence: TGTGCCAGTTCCCGGGACAGCAACTTTAATACCTACGAGCAGTACTTC. The encoded protein is CASSRDSNFNTYEQYF. The chain has TRBV5-3 and TRBJ2-7, with TRBD1 identical over 7 bases. TRBV5-3 is assigned to the ORF class and has an uncertain function. The CDR3 extends over 16 amino acids. V lost 8 bases, J lost 2 bases, and 16 bases stayed unmatched.

This clonotype has more than one count but fewer than ten. The V and J genes are TRBV7-2 and TRBJ2-4, with 7 bases fitting TRBD1. The germline V gene encodes CDR1 SGHTA and CDR2 FQGNSA. CDR3 length: 15 residues. V shed 2 bases, J shed 1 base, and the junction held 2 bases outside the gene matches. This CDR3 is CASSLMDRAKNIQYF. For the CDR3, the DNA is TGTGCCAGCAGCTTAATGGACAGGGCCAAAAACATTCAGTACTTC.

The sample holds many counts of this clonotype. V is TRBV20-1 and J is TRBJ2-3; 7 bases line up with TRBD2. This CDR3 contains 16 residues. The J segment lost 5 bases and the V segment lost 1 base, leaving 12 bases of the junction unmatched. Germline CDR1 DFQATT, CDR2 SNEGSKA (reference sequence). The CDR3 spells CSARGRPSGSRDTQYF. The CDR3 DNA reads as TGCAGTGCTAGAGGCCGTCCTAGCGGTAGTAGAGATACGCAGTATTTT.

This clonotype was picked up many times. V and J are TRBV12-3 or TRBV12-4 and TRBJ2-2, with D perhaps TRBD1 (5 bases). The V and J ends lost 7 bases and 1 base respectively, with 10 bases between them. This CDR3 is built from 14 residues. This chain's CDR3 is CASTLDRNTGELFF. Here the CDR3 DNA reads TGTGCCAGCACCCTCGACAGGAACACCGGGGAGCTGTTTTTT.

The rearrangement links TRBV4-3 to TRBJ2-4; perhaps TRBD2 as D (7 bases). Looked up from germline, CDR1 is LGHNA and CDR2 is YSLEER. Deletions cut 0 bases from V and 8 bases from J, with 29 bases between. The CDR3 length is 20 residues. CDR3 sequence: CASSQDVVGGASKNRDIQYF. The CDR3 bases are TGCGCCAGCAGCCAAGACGTGGTAGGGGGGGCTTCTAAGAACAGAGACATTCAGTACTTC.

This clonotype showed up many times. This chain uses TRBV29-1 with TRBJ2-1; D perhaps matches TRBD2 (6 bases). V was pared by 2 bases and J by 1 base, with 12 bases between. CDR1 and CDR2 from the germline V gene are SQVTM and ANQGSEA. The CDR3 has 15 amino acids. DNA for the CDR3: TGCAGCGTTGAACTCAGACTAGGTTCCTACAATGAGCAGTTCTTC. Its translation: CSVELRLGSYNEQFF.

J is TRBJ1-4 and V is TRBV20-1; possible D gene TRBD1, 5 bases. The CDR3 length is 14 residues. Trimming took off 0 bases at V and 3 bases at J, with 8 bases between the two ends. Germline V gene sequence: CDR1 DFQATT, CDR2 SNEGSKA (reference sequence). CDR3 sequence reads: CSARDWTSNEKLFF. CDR3 in DNA: TGCAGTGCTAGAGACTGGACATCTAATGAAAAACTGTTTTTT.

In its sample, this clonotype was seen a few times. The J gene is TRBJ2-1, the V gene TRBV5-1, with D unclear. CDR1 and CDR2 from the germline V gene are SGHRS and YFSETQ. This CDR3 has 15 amino acids. V was clipped by 3 bases and J by 1 base, with 11 bases between them. CDR3 amino acids: CASSSARGSYNEQFF. Written as DNA, the CDR3 is TGCGCCAGCAGCTCGGCACGCGGATCCTACAATGAGCAGTTCTTC.

The V call is TRBV13, the J call TRBJ2-7; TRBD2 is a possible D gene (6 bases). Germline CDR1 reads PRHDT; CDR2 reads FYEKMQ (reference sequence). Trimming pared 5 bases from V and 4 bases from J, leaving 15 bases between. There are 14 residues in the CDR3. DNA for the CDR3: TGTGCCAGCAGCCGTGGGGGACTCCAATACGAGCAGTACTTC. Translated, it gives CASSRGGLQYEQYF.

This clonotype has only a few counts. The chain is built from TRBV7-2 and TRBJ2-7; either TRBD1 or TRBD2 may supply D (5 bases each). The CDR3 has 14 amino acids. Germline V gives CDR1 SGHTA, CDR2 FQGNSA. V dropped 2 bases and J dropped 1 base, with 9 bases sitting between them. The CDR3, as DNA: TGTGCCAGCAGCTTATGGGGGTCTTCCTACGAGCAGTACTTC. Its protein is CASSLWGSSYEQYF.

At least ten counts were recorded for this clonotype. This rearrangement joins TRBV28 to TRBJ1-1; maybe TRBD1 (5 bases). Germline values: CDR1 MDHEN, CDR2 SYDVKM. This CDR3 contains 13 residues. The V end was cut by 2 bases, the J end by 5 bases, with 9 bases between. This chain's CDR3 is CASSLSGGTEAFF. CDR3 in DNA: TGTGCCAGCAGTTTAAGCGGGGGTACTGAAGCTTTCTTT. Full variable domain (rest looked up from reference TRBV28 and TRBJ1-1): DVKVTQSSRYLVKRTGEKVFLECVQDMDHENMFWYRQDPGLGLRLIYFSYDVKMKEKGDIPEGYSVSREKKERFSLILESASTNQTSMYLCASSLSGGTEAFFGQGTRLTVV.